Following are 22 T cell receptor beta chains from one sample sequenced in a study of OX40 agonist ivuxolimab in advanced cancers. The library was built by means of the immunoSEQ multiplex PCR assay. TCRdb provides this immuneACCESS table in a form limited to in-frame rearrangements. Some clones are lacking; in checked studies, under half of them reflect an unresolved V gene, and why the rest are absent is not known. Here the sample has roughly 79,000 clones; roughly four fifths occur a single time. The ten largest clones take up roughly 0.5% of the sample. The source material was CD4+ or CD8+ T cells sorted from blood, sampled in a trial of the OX40 agonist ivuxolimab. The receptors were sampled from an adult with an advanced solid tumor such as melanoma, head and neck, liver or kidney cancer.

V and J are TRBV12-5 and TRBJ2-3; 10 nucleotides align to TRBD2. The ends lost 6 bases at V and 4 bases at J; junction bases unmatched: 7. Germline CDR1 reads LGHNT; CDR2 reads FRNRAP. The CDR3 length is 15 residues. The CDR3 spells CASGAGTSDADTQYF. The CDR3 DNA follows: TGTGCTAGTGGAGCCGGGACTAGCGACGCAGATACGCAGTATTTT.

The chain recombines TRBV9 with TRBJ1-4; D is ambiguous. V lost 0 bases, J lost 0 bases, and 9 bases lay in between. Germline CDR1 and CDR2: SGDLS and YYNGEE. The CDR3 runs to 16 residues. This CDR3 reads CASSVASLTTNEKLFF. The CDR3 nucleotides are TGTGCCAGCAGCGTAGCTTCCCTTACAACTAATGAAAAACTGTTTTTT.

The gene calls are TRBV2 and TRBJ1-5, with a possible D match to TRBD1 (5 bases). Germline lookup yields CDR1 SNHLY and CDR2 FYNNEI. Trimming cost V 4 bases and J 7 bases, with 11 bases left between them. The CDR3 runs to 13 residues. This chain's CDR3 is CASSVGHRQPQHF. Written as DNA, the CDR3 is TGTGCCAGCAGTGTCGGACACCGACAGCCCCAGCATTTT. The full variable domain, completed using reference TRBV2 and TRBJ1-5, is EPEVTQTPSHQVTQMGQEVILRCVPISNHLYFYWYRQILGQKVEFLVSFYNNEISEKSEIFDDQFSVERPDGSNFTLKIRSTKLEDSAMYFCASSVGHRQPQHFGDGTRLSIL.

V and J are TRBV5-1 and TRBJ1-2; D is ambiguous. Per germline, CDR1 SGHRS and CDR2 YFSETQ. The CDR3 is made up of 14 amino acids. The ends were cut back, 1 base at V and 6 bases at J, with 13 bases in the middle. The CDR3, as DNA: TGCGCCAGCAGCTTGCAGGAAGGGTCGGATGGCTACACCTTC. Translation gives CASSLQEGSDGYTF.

The gene calls are TRBV18 and TRBJ2-5; 13 bases fit TRBD2. The J call may not be correct, given that the DNA end is closer to TRBJ2-7. The CDR3 consists of 19 residues. Per the germline V gene, CDR1 is KGHSH and CDR2 is LQKENI. CDR3 sequence reads: CASSPAIRLAGGGIYEQYF. CDR3 nucleotides: TGTGCCAGCTCACCGGCGATTCGACTAGCGGGAGGAGGGATCTACGAGCAGTACTTC.

This chain links TRBV7-9 with TRBJ2-1; TRBD1 might be the D (5 bases). Trimming removed 2 bases from V and 3 bases from J, with 8 bases in between. The CDR3 is made up of 14 amino acids. Germline values: CDR1 SEHNR, CDR2 FQNEAQ (reference sequence). This CDR3 is CASSLQDNYNEQFF. The CDR3 DNA reads TGTGCCAGCAGCTTACAGGACAACTACAATGAGCAGTTCTTC. The complete variable domain, with remaining parts taken from reference TRBV7-9 and TRBJ2-1, reads DTGVSQNPRHKITKRGQNVTFRCDPISEHNRLYWYRQTLGQGPEFLTYFQNEAQLEKSRLLSDRFSAERPKGSFSTLEIQRTEQGDSAMYLCASSLQDNYNEQFFGPGTRLTVL.

This sequence joins TRBV18 and TRBJ1-1; no firm D call. Germline V gives CDR1 KGHSH, CDR2 LQKENI. This CDR3 contains 12 residues. Trimming stripped 6 bases from V and 2 bases from J, with 7 bases between. CDR3 in amino acids: CASSPRNTEAFF. The CDR3 bases are TGTGCCAGCTCTCCGAGAAACACTGAAGCTTTCTTT. The variable domain in full, with the rest retrieved from reference TRBV18 and TRBJ1-1, is NAGVMQNPRHLVRRRGQEARLRCSPMKGHSHVYWYRQLPEEGLKFMVYLQKENIIDESGMPKERFSAEFPKEGPSILRIQQVVRGDSAAYFCASSPRNTEAFFGQGTRLTVV.

This clone was observed a single time. The J gene is TRBJ2-5, the V gene TRBV28; 9 nucleotides match TRBD2. This CDR3 contains 14 residues. The germline CDR1 and CDR2 sequences are MDHEN and SYDVKM. J gave up 4 bases and V 6 bases, and 6 bases lay outside the gene matches. The CDR3 is CASSLAGYAETQYF. CDR3 coding DNA: TGTGCCAGCAGCCTAGCGGGGTATGCAGAGACCCAGTACTTC.

V gene TRBV7-9 combines with J gene TRBJ1-2, with a possible D match to TRBD1 (5 bases). The CDR3 extends over 13 amino acids. Deletions cut 1 base from V and 5 bases from J, with 8 bases between. The germline gives CDR1 SEHNR, CDR2 FQNEAQ (reference sequence). The CDR3 region is CASSLVGAYGYTF. The CDR3 DNA reads as TGTGCCAGCAGCTTAGTAGGGGCGTATGGCTACACCTTC.

This sequence joins TRBV6-6 and TRBJ2-5; 8 bases map to TRBD1. There are 15 residues in the CDR3. Looked up from germline, CDR1 is MNHNY and CDR2 is SVGAGI (reference sequence). The V gene end was trimmed by 8 bases and the J gene end by 4 bases; junction bases not matched to a gene: 12. The CDR3 loop reads CASGGKGTGSETQYF. CDR3 sequence (DNA): TGTGCCAGCGGTGGGAAAGGGACAGGCTCAGAGACCCAGTACTTC.

The V gene is TRBV18, the J gene TRBJ2-1; 9 bases are a match to TRBD2. J lost 7 bases, V lost 0 bases, and 4 bases had no gene match. Germline V gene data show CDR1 as KGHSH and CDR2 as LQKENI. There are 15 residues in the CDR3. CDR3 sequence: CASSPPSSGENEQFF. CDR3 in DNA: TGTGCCAGCTCACCACCGTCTAGCGGGGAGAATGAGCAGTTCTTC.

The chain has TRBV6-5 and TRBJ2-4; TRBD2 aligns across 10 bases. Unmatched junction bases numbered 10, after V lost 2 bases and J lost 9 bases. Germline loops: CDR1 MNHEY, CDR2 SVGAGI. This CDR3 contains 16 residues. The CDR3, as DNA: TGTGCCAGCAGTTACCCAACCGCTAGCGGGAGAGGCATTCAGTACTTC. Translating gives CASSYPTASGRGIQYF.

The rearrangement links TRBV28 to TRBJ2-7; D is possibly TRBD1 (5 bases). From germline, CDR1 is MDHEN and CDR2 SYDVKM. Trimming pared 5 bases from V and 2 bases from J, leaving 13 bases between. The CDR3 has 14 residues. The CDR3 sequence: CASSQPPGTYEQYF. In nucleotides, the CDR3 is TGTGCCAGCAGTCAGCCCCCAGGGACCTACGAGCAGTACTTC.

The V gene is TRBV4-3, the J gene TRBJ1-3; D gene uncertain. Germline loops: CDR1 LGHNA, CDR2 YSLEER. There are 17 residues in the CDR3. V lost 0 bases to trimming and J lost 0 bases, with 12 bases between them. Here the CDR3 reads CASSQDTPASSGNTIYF. In nucleotides, the CDR3 is TGCGCCAGCAGCCAAGATACCCCCGCTAGCTCTGGAAACACCATATATTTT.

In regard to this clone: Other DNA sequences in this specimen translate into the identical CDR3. The chain links TRBV7-2 to TRBJ1-2; 8 bases are a match to TRBD1. The V and J ends lost 5 bases and 3 bases, in that order; junction bases with no gene match: 11. Germline V CDR1 and CDR2: SGHTA, FQGNSA. The CDR3 runs to 16 residues. The CDR3 coding sequence is TGTGCCAGCAGCCTAGGAACGTCAGGGGGCCACTATGGCTACACCTTC. This encodes CASSLGTSGGHYGYTF.

The chain carries TRBV4-3 and TRBJ1-6; 9 positions agree with TRBD1. Germline values: CDR1 LGHNA, CDR2 YSLEER. This CDR3 comprises 14 residues. V dropped 4 bases and J dropped 8; count of bases not matched to a gene: 3. CDR3 protein: CASSLTGGDSPLHF. The CDR3 bases are TGCGCCAGCAGCCTAACAGGGGGCGATTCACCCCTCCACTTT.

The sample holds one count of this clone. CDR3 loop: CASSQSLGTQYF. The CDR3 DNA sequence: TGTGCCAGCAGTCAATCCCTAGGGACACAGTACTTC. The gene calls are TRBV28 and TRBJ2-7; D is perhaps TRBD1 (6 bases). The CDR3 runs 12 residues. Trimming cost V 5 bases and J 10 bases, with 15 bases left between them. The V gene's germline CDR1 is MDHEN and CDR2 SYDVKM.

This chain connects TRBV9 to TRBJ2-3; D remains ambiguous. Trimming pared 4 bases from V and 1 base from J, leaving 10 bases between. The CDR3 is 14 residues long. The germline V gene has CDR1 SGDLS and CDR2 YYNGEE. CDR3 bases: TGTGCCAGCAGCCTCCGTGAGCGCACAGATACGCAGTATTTT. Translation: CASSLRERTDTQYF.

The V and J genes are TRBV5-1 and TRBJ2-2; a possible D gene is TRBD2 (6 bases). V lost 2 bases and J 0 bases, leaving 14 bases between the germline ends. Germline values: CDR1 SGHRS, CDR2 YFSETQ. This CDR3 has 17 amino acids. CDR3 sequence: CASSFGGTYANTGELFF. The CDR3 bases are TGCGCCAGCAGCTTCGGAGGGACGTATGCGAACACCGGGGAGCTGTTTTTT.

V usage is TRBV6-6 and J usage is TRBJ1-4, with D possibly matching TRBD1 (6 bases). Germline CDR1 is MNHNY and CDR2 is SVGAGI (reference sequence). This CDR3 has 12 residues. The ends were cut back, 6 bases at V and 8 bases at J, with 10 bases in the middle. The CDR3 region has the DNA TGTGCCAGCAGGAAGGGGGGGGAAAAACTGTTTTTT. It encodes CASRKGGEKLFF.

The CDR3 coding sequence is TGTGCCAGCAGCTCCGCAGCGGGAGGCTACACCTTC. This sequence encodes CASSSAAGGYTF. The rearrangement uses TRBV11-2 and TRBJ1-2; D is ambiguous. The CDR3 consists of 12 residues. The germline CDR1 and CDR2 sequences are SGHAT and FQNNGV. The germline V and J ends were trimmed by 4 bases and 8 bases, with 11 bases remaining between them. Complete variable domain (other parts from reference TRBV11-2 and TRBJ1-2): EAGVAQSPRYKIIEKRQSVAFWCNPISGHATLYWYQQILGQGPKLLIQFQNNGVVDDSQLPKDRFSAERLKGVDSTLKIQPAKLEDSAVYLCASSSAAGGYTFGSGTRLTVV.

This sequence joins TRBV12-2 and TRBJ2-7; the table's TRBD2 call for D was not verified on the DNA. TRBV12-2 is labeled a pseudogene. The CDR3 consists of 16 residues. The CDR3 reads CASRGIVAGGCYEQYF. The CDR3 DNA is TGTGCAAGTCGAGGGATAGTAGCGGGGGGCTGCTACGAGCAGTACTTC.